The TCR beta chain under discussion was sequenced for a study of identical twins. This clonotype has a count of ten or more. TCRdb used MiXCR to reprocess the 5' RACE reads, holding one entry per CDR3 protein. The repertoire holds 350,000 or so distinct CDR3 sequences, with about 9% as singletons. This CDR3 region has 14 residues. Trimming took 5 bases from V and 6 from J, leaving 15 bases between them. CDR1 and CDR2 (germline): LNHNV, YYDKDF (reference sequence). The sequence was obtained from a woman in her fifties or sixties in good health. The V call is TRBV15, the J call TRBJ2-3; D unclear. Source material: naive T cells sorted from blood. CDR3: CATSSYPTGDTQYF. The DNA for the CDR3 is TGTGCCACCAGCTCCTACCCCACCGGCGATACGCAGTATTTT.